This TCR beta chain was identified in a study of radiotherapy plus CTLA-4 blockade in lung cancer. Across the whole study: Disease control reached approximately 30%, with objective responses in approximately 17%.

Germline assignment: CDR1 SGHDT and CDR2 YYEEEE. The CDR3 extends over 15 amino acids. The ends lost 4 bases at V and 7 bases at J; junction bases unmatched: 13. Sequencing used immunoSEQ multiplex PCR; TCRdb keeps in-frame clones, though not all of them. This sample carries under 100,000 clones, about 80% of them seen once, and the ten largest clones take about 14%. The rearrangement uses TRBV5-6 and TRBJ2-7; 8 bases map to TRBD1. Sequenced material: peripheral blood, taken from a patient treated with radiotherapy plus ipilimumab. The receptor was isolated from a human donor with non-small cell lung cancer that progressed on radiotherapy plus ipilimumab. Written as DNA, the CDR3 is TGTGCCAGCAGCCCCGCGGGGACAGGTGGATGGGAGCAGTACTTC. Protein product: CASSPAGTGGWEQYF.